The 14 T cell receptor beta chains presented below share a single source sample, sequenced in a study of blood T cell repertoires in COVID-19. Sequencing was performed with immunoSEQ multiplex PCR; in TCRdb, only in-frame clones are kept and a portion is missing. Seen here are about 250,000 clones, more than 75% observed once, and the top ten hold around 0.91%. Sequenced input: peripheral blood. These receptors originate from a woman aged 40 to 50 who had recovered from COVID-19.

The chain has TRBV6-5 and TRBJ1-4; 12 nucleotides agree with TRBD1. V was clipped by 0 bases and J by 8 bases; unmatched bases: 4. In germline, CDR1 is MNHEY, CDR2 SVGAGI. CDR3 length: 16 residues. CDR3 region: CASSYSGTGGGEKLFF. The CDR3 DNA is TGTGCCAGCAGTTACTCAGGGACAGGGGGCGGGGAAAAACTGTTTTTT.

DNA for the CDR3: TGTGCCAGCAGCCTAGGTCTTACTGAAGCTTTCTTT. This sequence encodes CASSLGLTEAFF. The chain links TRBV5-5 to TRBJ1-1; D not resolved. Between the trimmed V and J ends, which lost 4 bases and 5 bases, there was a span of 9 bases. Germline values: CDR1 SGHKS, CDR2 YYEKEE (reference sequence). The CDR3 runs 12 residues.

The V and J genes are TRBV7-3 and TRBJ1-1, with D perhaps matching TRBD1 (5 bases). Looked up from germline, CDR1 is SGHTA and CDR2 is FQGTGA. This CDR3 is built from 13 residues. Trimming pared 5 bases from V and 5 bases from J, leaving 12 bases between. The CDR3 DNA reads TGTGCCAGCAGCGCGGGGGGAGGGACTGAAGCTTTCTTT. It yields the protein CASSAGGGTEAFF.

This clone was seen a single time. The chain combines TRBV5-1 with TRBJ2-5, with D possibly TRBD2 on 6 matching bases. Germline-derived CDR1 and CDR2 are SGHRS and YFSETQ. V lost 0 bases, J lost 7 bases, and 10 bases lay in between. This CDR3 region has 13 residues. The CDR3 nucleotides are TGCGCCAGCAGCTTGGGCCAAGCGGGGACCCAGTACTTC. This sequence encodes CASSLGQAGTQYF.

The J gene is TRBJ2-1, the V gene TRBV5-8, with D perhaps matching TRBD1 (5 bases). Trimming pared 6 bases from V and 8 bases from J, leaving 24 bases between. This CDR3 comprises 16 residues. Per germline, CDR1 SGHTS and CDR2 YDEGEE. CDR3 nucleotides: TGTGCCAGCACCCCCTTTGTTGGGGCTGGTTACGATGAGCAGTTCTTC. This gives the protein CASTPFVGAGYDEQFF.

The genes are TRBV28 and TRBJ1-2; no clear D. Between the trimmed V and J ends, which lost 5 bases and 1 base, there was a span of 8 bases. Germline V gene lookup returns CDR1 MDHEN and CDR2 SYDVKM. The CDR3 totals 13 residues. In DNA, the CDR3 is TGTGCCAGCAGTCCCCCTCGTAACTATGGCTACACCTTC. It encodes CASSPPRNYGYTF.

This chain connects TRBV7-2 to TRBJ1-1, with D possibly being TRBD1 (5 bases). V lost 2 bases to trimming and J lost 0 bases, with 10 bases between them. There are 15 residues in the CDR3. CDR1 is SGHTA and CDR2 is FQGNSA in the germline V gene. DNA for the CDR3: TGTGCCAGCAGCTTAAGGGGTGCGCTGAACACTGAAGCTTTCTTT. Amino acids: CASSLRGALNTEAFF.

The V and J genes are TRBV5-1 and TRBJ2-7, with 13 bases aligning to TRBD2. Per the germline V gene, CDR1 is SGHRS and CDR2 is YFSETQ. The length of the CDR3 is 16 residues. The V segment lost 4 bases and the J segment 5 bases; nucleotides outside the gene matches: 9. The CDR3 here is CASSPEPGLAGHEQYF. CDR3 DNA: TGCGCCAGCAGCCCTGAACCGGGACTAGCGGGACACGAGCAGTACTTC. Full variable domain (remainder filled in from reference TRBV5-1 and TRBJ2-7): KAGVTQTPRYLIKTRGQQVTLSCSPISGHRSVSWYQQTPGQGLQFLFEYFSETQRNKGNFPGRFSGRQFSNSRSEMNVSTLELGDSALYLCASSPEPGLAGHEQYFGPGTRLTVT.

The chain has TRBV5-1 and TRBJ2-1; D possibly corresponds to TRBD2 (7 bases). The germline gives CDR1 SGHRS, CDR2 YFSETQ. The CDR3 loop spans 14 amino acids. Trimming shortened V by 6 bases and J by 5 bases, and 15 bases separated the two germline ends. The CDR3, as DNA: TGCGCCAGCACCCCCGGGGGGCAACACAATGAGCAGTTCTTC. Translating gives CASTPGGQHNEQFF.

For the CDR3, the DNA is TGTGCCAGCAGCCAGGCGGACAGGAACACTGAAGCTTTCTTT. Its translation: CASSQADRNTEAFF. The chain links TRBV4-2 to TRBJ1-1, with D possibly being TRBD1 (6 bases). The CDR3 totals 14 residues. CDR1 is LGHNA and CDR2 is YNFKEQ in the germline V gene. V gave up 3 bases and J gave up 1 base, with 9 bases separating them.

CDR3 sequence reads: CANPHPRTSAETQYF. The CDR3 coding sequence is TGCGCCAACCCACACCCCAGGACTAGCGCGGAGACCCAGTACTTC. The chain is built from TRBV10-1 and TRBJ2-5, with 9 bases identical to TRBD2. The V gene's germline CDR1 is WNHNN and CDR2 SYGVQD (reference sequence). The CDR3 runs 15 residues. J lost 5 bases, V lost 10 bases, and 14 bases had no gene match.

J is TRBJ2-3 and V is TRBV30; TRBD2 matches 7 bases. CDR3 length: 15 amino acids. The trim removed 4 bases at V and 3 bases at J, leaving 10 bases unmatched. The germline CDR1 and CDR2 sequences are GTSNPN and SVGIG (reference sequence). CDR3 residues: CAWTRAGALTDTQYF. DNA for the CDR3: TGTGCCTGGACGAGGGCGGGAGCTTTGACAGATACGCAGTATTTT.

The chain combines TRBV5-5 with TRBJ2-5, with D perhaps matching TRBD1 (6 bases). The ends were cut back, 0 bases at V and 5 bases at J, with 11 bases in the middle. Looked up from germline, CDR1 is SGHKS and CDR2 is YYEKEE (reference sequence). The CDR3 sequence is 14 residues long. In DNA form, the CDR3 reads TGTGCCAGCAGCTTGGGGGCCCAGGGGGAGACCCAGTACTTC. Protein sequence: CASSLGAQGETQYF. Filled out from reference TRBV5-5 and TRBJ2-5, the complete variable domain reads DAGVTQSPTHLIKTRGQQVTLRCSPISGHKSVSWYQQVLGQGPQFIFQYYEKEERGRGNFPDRFSARQFPNYSSELNVNALLLGDSALYLCASSLGAQGETQYFGPGTRLLVL.

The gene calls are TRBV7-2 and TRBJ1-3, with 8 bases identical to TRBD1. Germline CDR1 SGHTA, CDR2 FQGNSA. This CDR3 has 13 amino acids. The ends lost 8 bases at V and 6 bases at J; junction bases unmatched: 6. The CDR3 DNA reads TGTGCCAGCTCAGGGGGCGGTGTAAACACCATATATTTT. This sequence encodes CASSGGGVNTIYF.